The 21 T cell receptor beta chains below all came from one sample that was sequenced in a study of neurological immune-mediated disorders. One entry per CDR3 protein results from TCRdb running MiXCR on the 5' RACE reads. This repertoire shows roughly 56,000 distinct CDR3 sequences, roughly 10% found once; its top ten account for about 1.7%. Sequenced: PBMCs. Every receptor here comes from a man in his sixties in good health.

This clonotype was detected many times. The CDR3 DNA follows: TGCAGTGCTCACCCCCTAAGCGGTTCAGGCGATCGGGAGCTGTTTTTT. Translating gives CSAHPLSGSGDRELFF. This chain connects TRBV20-1 to TRBJ2-2, with a weak D call TRBD2 (5 bases). V lost 5 bases, J lost 9 bases, and 25 bases lay in between. The CDR3 has 16 amino acids. Germline V gives CDR1 DFQATT, CDR2 SNEGSKA (reference sequence).

This clonotype was detected many times. The chain couples TRBV20-1 to TRBJ1-3; no reliable D call. V shed 3 bases and J shed 0 bases, with 6 bases lying between them. This CDR3 has 13 amino acids. Germline-derived CDR1 and CDR2 are DFQATT and SNEGSKA (reference sequence). CDR3 nucleotides: TGCAGTGCTAGGTATAGCTCTGGAAACACCATATATTTT. Amino acids: CSARYSSGNTIYF.

This clonotype was seen at least ten times. The J gene is TRBJ2-7, the V gene TRBV7-8; no clear D. The CDR3 loop spans 12 amino acids. Germline loops: CDR1 SGHVS, CDR2 FQNEAQ. Trimming pared 1 base from V and 9 bases from J, leaving 10 bases between. The DNA for the CDR3 is TGTGCCAGCAGCTTAGGTCTGGACCTGCAGTACTTC. Translated: CASSLGLDLQYF.

This clonotype was picked up many times. The V gene is TRBV27, the J gene TRBJ2-7; 10 nucleotides align to TRBD2. Germline V lookup: CDR1 MNHEY, CDR2 SMNVEV (reference sequence). The ends lost 3 bases at V and 3 bases at J; junction bases unmatched: 8. The CDR3 consists of 16 residues. This CDR3 is CASSFVASGGHYEQYF. The CDR3 bases are TGTGCCAGCAGTTTCGTGGCTAGCGGGGGCCACTACGAGCAGTACTTC.

This clonotype was observed at least ten times. The gene calls are TRBV5-1 and TRBJ2-7; D ambiguous. Trimming took 2 bases from V and 0 from J, leaving 6 bases between them. This CDR3 spans 13 amino acids. Germline CDR1 and CDR2: SGHRS and YFSETQ. The CDR3 here is CASSFTTSYEQYF. In DNA, the CDR3 is TGCGCCAGCAGCTTTACTACCTCCTACGAGCAGTACTTC.

The chain combines TRBV4-2 with TRBJ1-1; D call uncertain. The CDR3 loop spans 15 amino acids. Per germline, CDR1 LGHNA and CDR2 YNFKEQ. V gave up 4 bases and J gave up 4 bases, with 16 bases separating them. CDR3 loop: CASSPFWGFRTEAFF. Written as DNA, the CDR3 is TGTGCCAGCAGCCCTTTTTGGGGATTTCGCACTGAAGCTTTCTTT.

This clonotype was seen many times. The V call is TRBV2, the J call TRBJ2-2, with TRBD1 identical over 11 bases. CDR3 length equals 15 residues. V was pared by 6 bases and J by 0 bases, with 0 bases of the junction left unmatched. CDR1 and CDR2 from the germline V gene are SNHLY and FYNNEI. The CDR3 reads CASRGQGANTGELFF. The CDR3 DNA reads as TGTGCCAGCAGGGGACAGGGGGCGAACACCGGGGAGCTGTTTTTT.

This clonotype came up many times. The chain uses TRBV11-2 and TRBJ2-2; D is ambiguous. Looked up from germline, CDR1 is SGHAT and CDR2 is FQNNGV. Trimming took off 0 bases at V and 6 bases at J, with 17 bases between the two ends. This CDR3 spans 17 amino acids. CDR3 coding DNA: TGTGCCAGCAGCTTAGATTTCGGCGGAGCCCTAGCCGGGGAGCTGTTTTTT. Amino acid sequence: CASSLDFGGALAGELFF.

Ten or more counts support this clonotype. The gene calls are TRBV7-3 and TRBJ1-1, with D tentatively TRBD1 (5 bases). Looked up from germline, CDR1 is SGHTA and CDR2 is FQGTGA. CDR3 length equals 14 residues. V lost 5 bases and J 2 bases, leaving 12 bases between the germline ends. The DNA for the CDR3 is TGTGCCAGCAGCGCCGGACACCAAAACACTGAAGCTTTCTTT. Its translation is CASSAGHQNTEAFF.

This clonotype was seen at least ten times. This rearrangement joins TRBV20-1 to TRBJ2-2; D gene uncertain. The germline CDR1 and CDR2 sequences are DFQATT and SNEGSKA (reference sequence). The V gene lost 0 bases and the J gene lost 4 bases, with 6 bases spanning the gap. This CDR3 is built from 13 residues. CDR3 nucleotide sequence: TGCAGTGCTAGAGATATGACCACCGGGGAGCTGTTTTTT. Translating it yields CSARDMTTGELFF.

This clonotype has ten or more counts. The chain combines TRBV12-3 or TRBV12-4 with TRBJ1-2; 10 bases are a match to TRBD1. Germline trimming cut 6 bases from V and 5 bases from J; bases unmatched to any gene: 12. The CDR3 length is 16 residues. CDR3 nucleotide sequence: TGTGCCAGCAGGCCCGGGACAGGGGATTCCACTTATGGCTACACCTTC. This sequence encodes CASRPGTGDSTYGYTF.

This CDR3 is CASSESRGADEKLFF. DNA for the CDR3: TGTGCCAGCAGTGAATCGAGGGGGGCCGATGAAAAACTGTTTTTT. The rearrangement links TRBV6-1 to TRBJ1-4; maybe TRBD1 (6 bases). The CDR3 runs to 15 residues. Looked up from germline, CDR1 is MNHNS and CDR2 is SASEGT. V was trimmed by 2 bases and J by 6 bases, leaving 13 bases between them.

This clonotype appeared many times. A much larger clonotype is one base distant, so this may be a read error. V and J are TRBV27 and TRBJ1-5; no definite D call. Trimming took off 2 bases at V and 11 bases at J, with 10 bases between the two ends. Per germline, CDR1 MNHEY and CDR2 SMNVEV (reference sequence). This CDR3 comprises 12 residues. Written as DNA, the CDR3 is TGTGCCAGCAGTTTACCGAACCAGTCCCAGCATTTT. Translated, it gives CASSLPNQSQHF.

The sample holds many counts of this clonotype. CDR3 amino acids: CSARGGFDQPQHF. The CDR3 DNA is TGCAGTGCTAGGGGTGGTTTCGATCAGCCCCAGCATTTT. The chain couples TRBV20-1 to TRBJ1-5; D unclear. CDR3 length: 13 residues. Germline values: CDR1 DFQATT, CDR2 SNEGSKA (reference sequence). Trimming removed 3 bases at V and 5 bases at J, with 11 bases between.

This clonotype has ten or more counts. The chain combines TRBV29-1 with TRBJ2-1; D is tentatively TRBD1 or TRBD2 (5 bases each). Trimming stripped 6 bases from V and 5 bases from J, with 14 bases between. Germline values: CDR1 SQVTM, CDR2 ANQGSEA. The CDR3 length is 13 residues. CDR3 coding DNA: TGCAGCGTCGATAAGAGGGGAGACAATGAGCAGTTCTTC. It specifies CSVDKRGDNEQFF.

This clonotype was counted ten times or more. This chain links TRBV5-8 with TRBJ1-5; D is undetermined. Germline V gene data show CDR1 as SGHTS and CDR2 as YDEGEE. V was shortened by 3 bases and J by 4 bases, with 8 bases between the two germline ends. The CDR3 extends over 13 amino acids. CDR3 residues: CASSWERNQPQHF. The CDR3, as DNA: TGTGCCAGCAGCTGGGAGAGAAATCAGCCCCAGCATTTT. The full variable domain, rest sourced from reference TRBV5-8 and TRBJ1-5, is EAGVTQSPTHLIKTRGQQATLRCSPISGHTSVYWYQQALGLGLQFLLWYDEGEERNRGNFPPRFSGRQFPNYSSELNVNALELEDSALYLCASSWERNQPQHFGDGTRLSIL.

Many counts were recorded for this clonotype. The chain combines TRBV20-1 with TRBJ2-3; 14 positions agree with TRBD2. Germline CDR1 reads DFQATT; CDR2 reads SNEGSKA (reference sequence). The CDR3 is 15 amino acids. V lost 6 bases and J lost 4; bases outside the gene matches: 6. In DNA form, the CDR3 reads TGCAGTGCCCCGACTAGCGGGGGGGTCCCAGATACGCAGTATTTT. It translates to CSAPTSGGVPDTQYF.

This clonotype was detected ten times or more. The chain couples TRBV6-6 to TRBJ1-4; 8 bases are a match to TRBD1. Germline V lookup: CDR1 MNHNY, CDR2 SVGAGI (reference sequence). The CDR3 covers 16 residues. After removal of 7 bases from V and 10 bases from J, the junction contained 17 bases not matched to a gene. CDR3: CASNLLSATGVGKLFF. In DNA form, the CDR3 reads TGTGCCAGCAACCTCCTCTCCGCGACAGGGGTGGGAAAACTGTTTTTT.

This clonotype was found once. One junction end disagrees with the germline gene, perhaps due to a read error. V usage is TRBV27 and J usage is TRBJ1-1, with a possible D match to TRBD1 (5 bases). The CDR3 is 15 residues long. CDR1 and CDR2 from the germline V gene are MNHEY and SMNVEV (reference sequence). CDR3 DNA sequence: TGTGCCAGCAGTTGGGAACAGGCCCTGGGCACTGTAGCTTTCTTT. Translated, it gives CASSWEQALGTVAFF.

The gene calls are TRBV19 and TRBJ2-3; either TRBD1 or TRBD2 may fit D (6 bases each). The germline V gene encodes CDR1 LNHDA and CDR2 SQIVND (reference sequence). CDR3 size: 15 residues. Between the trimmed V and J ends, which lost 6 bases and 3 bases, there was a span of 16 bases. CDR3 sequence (DNA): TGTGCCAGTAGAACACAGGGAGGTTGGACAGATACGCAGTATTTT. Translated, it gives CASRTQGGWTDTQYF.

This clonotype was found many times. The rearrangement links TRBV28 to TRBJ2-7, with TRBD1 matching 8 bases. The CDR3 sequence is 13 residues long. With 9 bases clipped from V and 5 bases from J, the junction kept 9 bases outside the gene matches. Germline loops: CDR1 MDHEN, CDR2 SYDVKM. The DNA of the CDR3 is TGTGCCAGTAAGGACAGGGATAGGAACGAGCAGTACTTC. It yields the protein CASKDRDRNEQYF.